The 14 T cell receptor beta chains presented below share a single source sample, sequenced in a study of blood T cell repertoires in COVID-19. The repertoire was sequenced with immunoSEQ multiplex PCR; TCRdb's copy has only in-frame clones and lacks some. The sample records about 270,000 clones, around 91% being singletons. Specimen: PBMCs or T cells enriched from blood (not recorded which). Receptors were obtained from a woman younger than 30 who had recovered from COVID-19.

The rearrangement uses TRBV7-6 and TRBJ2-3, with 7 positions matching TRBD2. Germline lookup yields CDR1 SGHVS and CDR2 FNYEAQ. V was clipped by 0 bases and J by 3 bases; unmatched bases: 6. The CDR3 totals 16 residues. The CDR3 DNA reads as TGTGCCAGCAGCTTAGCCCCAGCGGGGCGAACAGATACGCAGTATTTT. The encoded protein is CASSLAPAGRTDTQYF. The full variable domain, its missing parts supplied by reference TRBV7-6 and TRBJ2-3, is GAGVSQSPRYKVTKRGQDVALRCDPISGHVSLYWYRQALGQGPEFLTYFNYEAQQDKSGLPNDRFSAERPEGSISTLTIQRTEQRDSAMYRCASSLAPAGRTDTQYFGPGTRLTVL.

The count of this clone is one. This chain links TRBV5-4 with TRBJ1-1; the D is unclear. CDR1 SGHNT and CDR2 YYREEE come from the germline V gene (reference sequence). The CDR3 is 13 amino acids. With 2 bases removed from V and 1 base from J, the gap between germline ends came to 6 bases. The CDR3 here is CASSFGSNTEAFF. DNA for the CDR3: TGTGCCAGCAGCTTCGGGTCGAACACTGAAGCTTTCTTT.

In the case of this clone: Other DNA sequences in the sample encode the same CDR3. This chain connects TRBV7-6 to TRBJ1-1; the D gene is possibly TRBD1 (5 bases). Trimming removed 8 bases at V and 0 bases at J, with 16 bases between. Germline CDR1 reads SGHVS; CDR2 reads FNYEAQ. The CDR3 contains 15 residues. CDR3 sequence (DNA): TGTGCCAGCTCACCCGGGGGGACCTTGAACACTGAAGCTTTCTTT. It yields the protein CASSPGGTLNTEAFF.

The gene calls are TRBV12-3 or TRBV12-4 and TRBJ1-2, with D maybe TRBD1 (6 bases). This CDR3 is built from 13 residues. V lost 6 bases to trimming and J lost 1 base, with 9 bases between them. The CDR3: CASSHRDNYGYTF. CDR3 bases: TGTGCCAGCAGCCACAGGGATAACTATGGCTACACCTTC.

This chain connects TRBV5-4 to TRBJ1-2; D perhaps matches TRBD1 (5 bases). Germline V gene sequence: CDR1 SGHNT, CDR2 YYREEE (reference sequence). This CDR3 region has 14 residues. Between the trimmed V and J ends, which lost 4 bases and 4 bases, there was a span of 14 bases. The chain's CDR3 is CASSAEEGTYGYTF. The CDR3 nucleotides are TGTGCCAGCAGCGCGGAGGAGGGGACCTATGGCTACACCTTC.

The chain couples TRBV4-1 to TRBJ2-7; tentatively, D is TRBD2 (6 bases). The germline CDR1 and CDR2 sequences are MGHRA and YSYEKL. The CDR3 is 15 residues long. Trimming removed 4 bases from V and 7 bases from J, with 20 bases in between. The CDR3 loop is CASSPEDSGDGEQYF. CDR3 DNA sequence: TGCGCCAGCAGCCCCGAAGATAGCGGAGACGGGGAGCAGTACTTC.

The J gene is TRBJ2-5, the V gene TRBV14; maybe TRBD2 (5 bases). Trimming took off 1 base at V and 2 bases at J, with 17 bases between the two ends. This CDR3 has 17 residues. The germline V gene has CDR1 SGHDN and CDR2 FVKESK. CDR3 coding DNA: TGTGCCAGCAGCCAAGGGACTGGGTGGGATACTCAAGAGACCCAGTACTTC. Translating gives CASSQGTGWDTQETQYF.

V and J are TRBV5-4 and TRBJ2-7; no clear D gene. Trimming removed 0 bases from V and 0 bases from J, with 10 bases in between. Germline lookup yields CDR1 SGHNT and CDR2 YYREEE (reference sequence). This CDR3 region has 15 residues. CDR3 sequence: CASSLAGQFSYEQYF. The CDR3 DNA is TGTGCCAGCAGCTTGGCAGGCCAATTCTCCTACGAGCAGTACTTC.

This clone has ten or more counts. The rearrangement links TRBV6-2 or TRBV6-3 to TRBJ2-5, with a possible D match to TRBD1 (6 bases). Germline V gene lookup returns CDR1 MNHEY and CDR2 SVGEGT. CDR3 size: 16 residues. The V end was cut by 6 bases, the J end by 5 bases, with 22 bases between. DNA for the CDR3: TGTGCCAGCAGCCAAACCGGGACACCCGAGGGGGAGACCCAGTACTTC. This gives the protein CASSQTGTPEGETQYF.

The chain employs TRBV10-3 and TRBJ1-4, with 9 bases that match TRBD1. After removal of 4 bases from V and 7 bases from J, the junction contained 7 bases not matched to a gene. The V gene's germline CDR1 is ENHRY and CDR2 SYGVKD. The length of the CDR3 is 15 residues. CDR3 protein: CAISAEGQGSEKLFF. DNA of the CDR3: TGTGCCATCAGTGCGGAGGGACAGGGCAGTGAAAAACTGTTTTTT.

V gene TRBV7-6 combines with J gene TRBJ1-1; no definite D call. The ends were cut back, 1 base at V and 1 base at J, with 10 bases in the middle. CDR1 is SGHVS, CDR2 FNYEAQ, per germline. The CDR3 is 15 amino acids. The CDR3 region has the DNA TGTGCCAGCAGCTTAGGAGGTCTCACGAACACTGAAGCTTTCTTT. It is translated as CASSLGGLTNTEAFF.

The rearrangement links TRBV28 to TRBJ2-4, with D perhaps TRBD2 (6 bases). Germline V gene lookup returns CDR1 MDHEN and CDR2 SYDVKM. CDR3 length equals 14 residues. V lost 1 base and J 9 bases, leaving 13 bases between the germline ends. CDR3 coding DNA: TGTGCCAGCAGTTTATTCGGGACTTCAACCATTCAGTACTTC. Amino acid sequence: CASSLFGTSTIQYF. Variable domain in full (rest from reference TRBV28 and TRBJ2-4): DVKVTQSSRYLVKRTGEKVFLECVQDMDHENMFWYRQDPGLGLRLIYFSYDVKMKEKGDIPEGYSVSREKKERFSLILESASTNQTSMYLCASSLFGTSTIQYFGAGTRLSVL.

The genes are TRBV19 and TRBJ1-1, with 7 bases matching TRBD1. J was trimmed by 0 bases and V by 3 bases; bases with no gene match: 7. The CDR3 covers 16 residues. Germline loops: CDR1 LNHDA, CDR2 SQIVND (reference sequence). CDR3 nucleotides: TGTGCCAGTAGTATGCAAGGGACAGTCGTGAACACTGAAGCTTTCTTT. Translated: CASSMQGTVVNTEAFF. Supplemented by reference TRBV19 and TRBJ1-1, the full variable domain reads DGGITQSPKYLFRKEGQNVTLSCEQNLNHDAMYWYRQDPGQGLRLIYYSQIVNDFQKGDIAEGYSVSREKKESFPLTVTSAQKNPTAFYLCASSMQGTVVNTEAFFGQGTRLTVV.

This clone occurred a few times. The chain has TRBV27 and TRBJ2-7; 9 nucleotides agree with TRBD1. The CDR3 has 13 residues. CDR1 and CDR2 (germline): MNHEY, SMNVEV (reference sequence). Losses at the gene ends were 6 bases for V and 4 bases for J; bases not matched to a gene: 4. The DNA for the CDR3 is TGTGCCAGCAGGGGACAGGGTAGGTACGAGCAGTACTTC. This translates into CASRGQGRYEQYF.